Presented here are 24 T cell receptor beta chains from one specimen sequenced in a study of blood T cell repertoires in COVID-19 (dated by TCRdb to the early 2020s). Library preparation was by the immunoSEQ multiplex PCR assay. Held by TCRdb, this immuneACCESS table contains in-frame sequences only and omits some clones. Under half of the omission traces to an unresolved V gene where checked; the cause of the rest is unknown. The sample data list roughly 180,000 clones, and roughly 83% of these were observed just once. Jointly, the top ten make up around 7% of the sample. Sequenced: peripheral blood. The receptors come from a woman between 40 and 50 years old with COVID-19, enrolled during active disease.

For the CDR3, the DNA is TGTGCCAGCAGCCAAGATAAAGGGGTGACAGGCGGCTACACCTTC. Its translation: CASSQDKGVTGGYTF. V gene TRBV3-1 (or the pseudogene TRBV3-2) combines with J gene TRBJ1-2, with D possibly TRBD1 on 6 matching bases. Germline V gene sequence: CDR1 LGHDT, CDR2 YNNKEL (reference sequence). V was clipped by 0 bases and J by 8 bases, with 16 bases between them. The length of the CDR3 is 15 residues.

V gene TRBV29-1 combines with J gene TRBJ1-1; D is unresolved. From germline, CDR1 is SQVTM and CDR2 ANQGSEA. Trimming shortened V by 4 bases and J by 1 base, and 10 bases separated the two germline ends. The CDR3 runs 13 residues. Here the CDR3 DNA reads TGCAGCGTTGCCCCCGTAGCGAACACTGAAGCTTTCTTT. It codes for CSVAPVANTEAFF.

The chain uses TRBV7-6 and TRBJ1-1, with 7 bases matching TRBD1. This CDR3 region has 15 residues. V lost 6 bases, J lost 0 bases, and 7 bases stayed unmatched. The germline CDR1 and CDR2 sequences are SGHVS and FNYEAQ. The CDR3 DNA reads TGTGCCAGCAGGAACTACAGGGGATTGAACACTGAAGCTTTCTTT. It encodes CASRNYRGLNTEAFF.

V and J are TRBV7-2 and TRBJ2-3; the D gene is possibly TRBD2 (5 bases). Germline V gives CDR1 SGHTA, CDR2 FQGNSA. CDR3 size: 16 residues. Trimming removed 5 bases from V and 2 bases from J, with 17 bases in between. Written as DNA, the CDR3 is TGTGCCAGCAGCATGACCCTAGCAACAGCCACAGATACGCAGTATTTT. Translated: CASSMTLATATDTQYF.

The V and J genes are TRBV2 and TRBJ2-7; TRBD1 might be the D (6 bases). This CDR3 spans 12 amino acids. Looked up from germline, CDR1 is SNHLY and CDR2 is FYNNEI. V was clipped by 3 bases and J by 6 bases, with 9 bases between them. The CDR3 DNA is TGTGCCAGCAGTGAGCAAGGGGGCGAGCAGTACTTC. Translation gives CASSEQGGEQYF.

CDR3 in amino acids: CASSLRLAGGPFYNEQFF. The CDR3 DNA sequence: TGTGCCAGCAGCCTGAGACTAGCGGGAGGGCCCTTCTACAATGAGCAGTTCTTC. The J gene is TRBJ2-1, the V gene TRBV7-9; TRBD2 matches at 14 bases. V lost 5 bases and J lost 3; bases outside the gene matches: 9. The CDR3 sequence is 18 residues long. From germline, CDR1 is SEHNR and CDR2 FQNEAQ (reference sequence).

The genes are TRBV5-1 and TRBJ2-1; 7 bases align to TRBD1. The germline gives CDR1 SGHRS, CDR2 YFSETQ. The ends lost 4 bases at V and 2 bases at J; junction bases unmatched: 3. This CDR3 region has 14 residues. DNA for the CDR3: TGCGCCAGCAGCCAGGGACAGCCCTACAATGAGCAGTTCTTC. Protein: CASSQGQPYNEQFF. Full variable domain (missing parts from reference TRBV5-1 and TRBJ2-1): KAGVTQTPRYLIKTRGQQVTLSCSPISGHRSVSWYQQTPGQGLQFLFEYFSETQRNKGNFPGRFSGRQFSNSRSEMNVSTLELGDSALYLCASSQGQPYNEQFFGPGTRLTVL.

This clone was seen only a few times. The rearrangement uses TRBV27 and TRBJ1-1; 8 bases agree with TRBD1. The CDR3 contains 15 residues. Per the germline V gene, CDR1 is MNHEY and CDR2 is SMNVEV (reference sequence). V lost 6 bases and J lost 1; bases outside the gene matches: 7. The CDR3, as DNA: TGTGCCAGCAGCGGACAGGGCTTAGCGAACACTGAAGCTTTCTTT. Amino acids: CASSGQGLANTEAFF.

The J gene is TRBJ2-7, the V gene TRBV13; 12 bases line up with TRBD2. This CDR3 region has 15 residues. The germline V gene encodes CDR1 PRHDT and CDR2 FYEKMQ (reference sequence). V was pared by 5 bases and J by 6 bases, with 8 bases of the junction left unmatched. CDR3 in DNA: TGTGCCAGCAGCCCCTCTAGCGGGAGGGCTGGCGAGCAGTACTTC. Amino acids: CASSPSSGRAGEQYF.

This chain uses TRBV24-1 with TRBJ2-2; 7 bases line up with TRBD1. The CDR3 sequence is 18 residues long. Germline V lookup: CDR1 KGHDR, CDR2 SFDVKD. After removal of 7 bases from V and 5 bases from J, the junction contained 18 bases not matched to a gene. CDR3 protein: CATRGTTGAGGRTGELFF. The CDR3 DNA sequence: TGTGCCACCAGGGGCACCACAGGGGCTGGGGGAAGAACCGGGGAGCTGTTTTTT.

This clone was picked up a small number of times. CDR3: CSVQTTGSAFF. CDR3 bases: TGCAGCGTACAGACCACAGGTAGCGCTTTCTTT. The rearrangement links TRBV29-1 to TRBJ1-1, with D possibly TRBD1 on 5 matching bases. CDR3 size: 11 residues. Germline lookup yields CDR1 SQVTM and CDR2 ANQGSEA. V lost 6 bases, J lost 11 bases, and 16 bases lay in between.

V usage is TRBV3-1 (or the pseudogene TRBV3-2) and J usage is TRBJ1-1; no reliable D call. CDR3 length: 13 residues. Germline V gene lookup returns CDR1 LGHDT and CDR2 YNNKEL (reference sequence). V was shortened by 4 bases and J by 1 base, with 7 bases between the two germline ends. CDR3 sequence (DNA): TGTGCCAGCAGCCTCCCAGGGAACACTGAAGCTTTCTTT. Translating it yields CASSLPGNTEAFF.

The chain joins TRBV11-3 to TRBJ2-3, with D possibly TRBD1 on 5 matching bases. Germline V lookup: CDR1 SGHNT, CDR2 YENEEA. The V end lost 1 base, the J end lost 5 bases, and 10 bases lay between the germline ends. This CDR3 is built from 14 residues. The DNA for the CDR3 is TGTGCCAGCAGCTTAGGAAGGGGCGGAGATACGCAGTATTTT. Protein: CASSLGRGGDTQYF.

The rearrangement joins TRBV5-1 to TRBJ2-3; TRBD2 might be the D (6 bases). This CDR3 has 15 amino acids. V dropped 2 bases and J dropped 4 bases, with 14 bases sitting between them. CDR1 and CDR2 from the germline V gene are SGHRS and YFSETQ. The CDR3 here is CASSFGGRGADTQYF. CDR3 nucleotides: TGCGCCAGCAGCTTCGGCGGGCGGGGTGCAGATACGCAGTATTTT.

The CDR3 region is CASTTWGGTSGNEQFF. The CDR3 DNA sequence: TGTGCCAGTACTACCTGGGGGGGGACTAGCGGGAATGAGCAGTTCTTC. V is TRBV19 and J is TRBJ2-1; 12 bases align to TRBD2. With V trimmed by 7 bases and J by 7 bases, 11 bases remained unmatched. CDR3 length equals 16 residues. CDR1 is LNHDA and CDR2 is SQIVND in the germline V gene (reference sequence).

This clone showed up just once. The chain carries TRBV7-9 and TRBJ1-1; D unresolved. CDR3 length equals 14 residues. Germline CDR1 reads SEHNR; CDR2 reads FQNEAQ (reference sequence). V was trimmed by 0 bases and J by 13 bases, leaving 18 bases between them. CDR3 nucleotides: TGTGCCAGCAGCTTAGCCCTTTTAAGCCGGGAGGGTTTCTTT. Its translation is CASSLALLSREGFF. Complete variable domain (other parts from reference TRBV7-9 and TRBJ1-1): DTGVSQNPRHKITKRGQNVTFRCDPISEHNRLYWYRQTLGQGPEFLTYFQNEAQLEKSRLLSDRFSAERPKGSFSTLEIQRTEQGDSAMYLCASSLALLSREGFFGQGTRLTVV.

The chain recombines TRBV10-2 with TRBJ1-1, with 7 nucleotides matching TRBD1. The CDR3 length is 13 residues. V trimming: 6 bases; J trimming: 2 bases; junction bases outside the gene matches: 3. Looked up from germline, CDR1 is WSHSY and CDR2 is SAAADI. CDR3 sequence: CASSRQGNTEAFF. The DNA for the CDR3 is TGCGCCAGCAGCAGACAGGGAAACACTGAAGCTTTCTTT.

The chain couples TRBV6-5 to TRBJ1-1; tentatively, D is TRBD1 (6 bases). The V and J ends lost 0 bases and 9 bases respectively, with 17 bases between them. CDR1 is MNHEY, CDR2 SVGAGI, per germline. The CDR3 has 15 residues. Written as DNA, the CDR3 is TGTGCCAGCAGTTACTCGCGGACAGCTACCTTGAAAGCTTTCTTT. Translated, it gives CASSYSRTATLKAFF.

This chain links TRBV10-3 with TRBJ1-1; 7 bases fit TRBD1. V lost 6 bases and J lost 0; bases outside the gene matches: 4. The CDR3 sequence is 14 residues long. Germline loops: CDR1 ENHRY, CDR2 SYGVKD. CDR3 residues: CAIRGDSLNTEAFF. The DNA of the CDR3 is TGTGCCATCAGGGGGGACAGCTTGAACACTGAAGCTTTCTTT.

This clone was observed once. The genes are TRBV7-6 and TRBJ2-5, with TRBD2 as a possible D gene (6 bases). Looked up from germline, CDR1 is SGHVS and CDR2 is FNYEAQ. The CDR3 spans 15 residues. The germline V and J ends were trimmed by 4 bases and 0 bases, with 12 bases remaining between them. CDR3 region: CASSSTRGNQETQYF. The CDR3 coding sequence is TGTGCCAGCAGCTCTACACGGGGGAACCAAGAGACCCAGTACTTC.

This clone was detected a few times. This chain joins TRBV5-5 and TRBJ2-7, with 9 bases aligning to TRBD1. Germline trimming cut 3 bases from V and 5 bases from J; bases unmatched to any gene: 9. CDR3 length equals 15 residues. From germline, CDR1 is SGHKS and CDR2 YYEKEE (reference sequence). The CDR3 sequence is CASSSRTGAPNEQYF. The CDR3 coding sequence is TGTGCCAGCAGCTCGAGGACAGGGGCCCCCAACGAGCAGTACTTC.

This chain joins TRBV10-3 and TRBJ2-3; 10 bases fit TRBD2. V trimming: 8 bases; J trimming: 5 bases; junction bases outside the gene matches: 10. Germline lookup yields CDR1 ENHRY and CDR2 SYGVKD. The CDR3 extends over 15 amino acids. The CDR3 region is CAIGGASGSGDTQYF. In DNA form, the CDR3 reads TGTGCCATCGGAGGGGCTAGCGGGAGTGGAGATACGCAGTATTTT.

The chain has TRBV19 and TRBJ1-6; D might be TRBD1 (5 bases). V dropped 0 bases and J dropped 10 bases, with 10 bases sitting between them. The CDR3 length is 14 residues. The germline V gene encodes CDR1 LNHDA and CDR2 SQIVND (reference sequence). The CDR3 reads CASSIDGGGSPLHF. The CDR3 DNA reads TGTGCCAGTAGTATAGATGGGGGAGGGTCACCCCTCCACTTT.

This sequence joins TRBV7-4 and TRBJ2-7; D call uncertain. The CDR3 length is 12 residues. Trimming shortened V by 9 bases and J by 5 bases, and 14 bases separated the two germline ends. Germline V gene data show CDR1 as SGHVT and CDR2 as SQSDAQ. CDR3 in amino acids: CASAWSVHEQYF. CDR3 sequence (DNA): TGTGCCAGTGCTTGGAGTGTCCACGAGCAGTACTTC. The variable domain in full, completed from reference TRBV7-4 and TRBJ2-7, reads GAGVSQSPRYKVAKRGRDVALRCDSISGHVTLYWYRQTLGQGSEVLTYSQSDAQRDKSGRPSGRFSAERPERSVSTLKIQRTEQGDSAVYLCASAWSVHEQYFGPGTRLTVT.